This TCR beta chain came from a study of cytomegalovirus exposure and HLA in healthy donors (dated by TCRdb to about 2017). With respect to the entire study: In an earlier analysis of 587 of the donors, under 300 Gb of sequence data and 90 million to 120 million unique TCR beta sequences from some 170 million T cells were reported. An early release covering roughly 640 HLA-typed donors comprised approximately 290 gigabases of sequencing data and 65 million to 100 million unique TCR sequences. Of the approximately 400 genotyped donors, less than 90% were placed in the genetic ancestry cluster associated with self-reported Caucasian donors. The study aimed to test whether signatures of past pathogen exposure could be identified by cataloging public T cell receptors. Using immunosequencing, the study profiled T cell repertoires from roughly 650 subjects and related those repertoires to cytomegalovirus serostatus. A separate validation cohort of roughly 130 different subjects was used in addition to the approximately 670-subject first cohort. High-throughput TCR immunosequencing, statistical association of individual TCRs with disease status, and machine learning were combined to predict cytomegalovirus infection status. A later analysis re-examined previously published TCR beta repertoires from roughly 650 donors and added high-resolution HLA genotyping to investigate patterns of TCR occurrence. In the later analysis, no new phenotypic data were used to find candidate immune exposures; instead, reliance was placed on TCR beta sequences and their occurrence across donors. An earlier analysis of some 500 of the donors applied high-throughput TCR beta sequencing to assess whether each TCR beta V gene segment acted as functional or pseudogenic. Donor age, sex, ethnicity and CMV serostatus were collected together with the repertoire data. Genome-wide SNP genotypes for about 60% of the roughly 670 donors were used in a later genetic analysis, which treated that subset as a discovery cohort. All discovery cohort repertoires had been generated using a single sequencing platform. Both class I and class II loci were covered by HLA typing, at four-digit resolution. The number of typed donors differed by locus: about 629-630 for A, B, C, DRB1 and DQB1; some 500 for DQA1; approximately 600 for DPA1; and 400 to 480 for DPB1. A handful of DR-DQ haplotypes were handled as single units for association and clustering because linkage in the cohort was strong. On average, roughly 200,000 unique TCR beta nucleotide sequences were sequenced per donor among several hundred genotyped donors of the cohort, with roughly 18% of those sequences being non-productive.

The cohort was made up of several hundred healthy bone marrow donors. Cohort members were all nominally healthy when sampled, although unrecorded immune exposures were likely present. The donor tested CMV seropositive and was one of the 289 seropositive cohort members. A peripheral blood sample was collected from each donor, and TCR beta sequencing was performed on peripheral blood mononuclear cells. The Qiagen DNeasy Blood Extraction Kit was used to extract genomic DNA from the blood cell samples. Library preparation used the immunoSEQ multiplex PCR assay. For the multiplex PCR, a mixture combining 60 forward primers for TCR Vbeta segments and 13 reverse primers for TCR Jbeta segments was used. The CDR3 region of rearranged TCR beta genes was amplified from genomic DNA with a multiplex PCR assay. On the Illumina HiSeq System, the amplified TCR beta libraries were sequenced as 87-base-pair reads. The authors' pipeline ran thus. A later analysis tallied 70 million to 100 million unique TCR beta chains across the 666 repertoires, and approximately 9.9 million of those chains were shared by two or more donors. Raw reads were error-corrected and collapsed into unique sequences by a nearest-neighbor algorithm in which closely related sequences were merged to remove PCR and sequencing errors. To assign V, D and J gene segments, CDR3 sequences were aligned to IMGT reference sequences. For a sequence to be retained, at least a six-nucleotide match to both a V gene segment and a J gene segment was required. Rearrangements were classified as productive when the CDR3 lacked stop codons and remained in frame with V and J, and all other rearrangements were classified as non-productive. CDR3 was defined according to IMGT convention as the region running from the second conserved V-encoded cysteine to the conserved J-encoded phenylalanine. The earlier analysis of about 590 of the donors excluded sequences that lacked an unambiguous match to a single V gene segment. In an earlier analysis of approximately 500 of the donors, a V segment was called functional when productive rearrangements were above 56.7%, and segregating when the standard deviation between donors exceeded 5%. A statistical classification framework was built for diagnosing cytomegalovirus status from the catalog of TCR beta chain sequences. A later analysis assigned V and J genes by comparing TCR nucleotide sequences with IMGT/GENE-DB human TR gene sequences. Using the TCRdist pipeline, a later analysis assigned CDR3 sequences along with most-parsimonious VDJ recombination scenarios. In a later analysis, every TCR beta chain was defined by the combination of its CDR3 amino acid sequence and its V-gene family, and reads without a unique V-gene family were dropped. A later analysis removed 450 to 600 highly shared, low-generation-probability nucleotide sequences to deal with suspected cross-contamination and a sequencing artifact. A later analysis calculated a clonal expansion index for each public chain from normalized within-repertoire ranks of inferred template counts. A later analysis computed generation probabilities with a VDJ recombination model fitted to out-of-frame rearrangements, and checked the results against IGoR. In a later analysis, TCR-TCR, TCR-HLA and TCR-CMV co-occurrence was scored with hypergeometric tests, and a repertoire-size bias correction was applied to TCR pairs. In a later analysis, false discovery rates were estimated by permuting HLA or CMV assignments 20 times. In a later analysis, co-occurring TCRs were grouped using DBSCAN, and TCRdist sequence similarity was added for clustering within HLA-allele-positive subsets. Co-occurrence clustering excluded repertoires with fewer than 30,000 or more than 120,000 public chains, plus five with anomalous nucleotide sharing. In its TCRdb copy, this immuneACCESS table keeps in-frame sequences only and misses some clones. Where compared with another copy, unresolved V genes explain less than half of these, and the others have no known cause. V and J calls and clone size come straight from that table; D and trimming were deduced from the DNA. This sample lists approximately 100,000 clones; more than 60% were detected once. Clones ranked in the top ten supply around 17% of the sample.

Results and caveats for the whole study, not just this receptor: A further reported finding was that TCR beta sequences accurately predicted the HLA-A and HLA-B alleles for most subjects in the first cohort. A cluster of highly shared sequence variants was judged likely to represent a technical artifact of the sequencing pipeline. Specific HLA alleles were associated with 15,000 to 20,000 TCR beta sequences at a false discovery rate of 0.05 in a later analysis. The authors suggested that the approach could potentially be extended to other disease states and immunological phenotypes. A total of about 150 TCR beta chains were listed by the study as associated with cytomegalovirus. In this cohort, only TCR beta chains were sequenced, and detectable features were limited by the absence of alpha or paired-chain data. The presence/absence analyses assumed that sequencing depth was roughly uniform across donors, and that assumption may not be true. In a later analysis, TCR association rates were found to vary across HLA loci, with the most associated TCRs seen for DRB1 alleles and the fewest for HLA-C alleles. Cytomegalovirus status was reported to be diagnosed by the classifier with high specificity and sensitivity in both the original and validation cohorts. According to a later analysis, most CMV-associated TCR beta chains appeared to be HLA-restricted, and the HLA associations seemed to be driven largely by CMV exposure. Across donors, most TCR sequences were observed very rarely, whereas some public TCRs were present in many individuals. Immune exposure information for the cohort was limited to CMV serostatus. A few of the identified cytomegalovirus-associated TCR beta chains were confirmed in vitro to be specific for cytomegalovirus antigens. In a later analysis, HLA-associated TCR beta chains showed more clonal expansion and lower generation probabilities than non-associated chains that were equally common. In an earlier analysis of approximately 590 of the donors, most TCR beta V segments appeared in productive rearrangements about 87% or about 30% of the time, broadly matching IMGT annotations. Because some donors lacked HLA typing at each locus, the association tests relied only on the typed subset. When HLA alleles, especially DR and DQ, strongly co-occurred, attributing TCR associations to individual alleles was difficult. Because counts were too low, seventeen rarely observed V segments, including chromosome 9 orphons, were left out of the earlier analysis of some 640 of the donors. Compared with the approximately 670-donor mean, donors in an Asian-associated ancestry cluster had fewer N-insertions in productive TCRs, according to a later genetic analysis. In a later analysis, several top co-occurrence clusters were reported to appear linked to parvovirus B19, influenza, CMV and Epstein-Barr virus. V-gene and J-gene trimming of TCR beta chains was associated with a missense DCLRE1C variant in a later genetic analysis, and the association was replicated in an independent cohort. Correlated functional status among segregating V segments might reflect linkage disequilibrium, but an unknown experimental factor could not be ruled out.

To note about this clone: Its antigen remains unidentified. The record has no base qualities; no much larger clone is one base away.

Sequencing was performed on PBMCs. This TCR was recovered from a man in his fifties or sixties in good health and CMV-seropositive.

The nucleotide sequence reads TGTGCCAGCAGCTCAGCGGGGGAGGTAGATACGCAGTATTTT. It codes for CASSSAGEVDTQYF. The chain is encoded by TRBV6-5 joined to TRBJ2-3, and 8 junctional nucleotides match TRBD2. CDR1 and CDR2, per the germline V gene, are MNHEY and SVGAGI. V and J are trimmed by 6 bases and 5 bases, and the gene matches miss 7 bases of the junction. From the cysteine through the phenylalanine, the CDR3 covers 14 amino acids. The kept DNA is CDR3 alone, 42 bases in frame from the first base.